The present T cell receptor beta chain was sequenced within a study of beta chain features in type 1 diabetes. The overall study: There were around 110 million sorted cells examined across all samples. General study points: Sequencing the cDNA could make cells with high TCR expression show up more than they should. Significant though moderate, a shortening of TCRB CDR3s appeared in all four CD4+ subsets of Type 1 diabetes patients.

The investigators reverse transcribed all of the isolated RNA, so they sequenced expressed TCRB transcripts. Libraries were prepared by immunoSEQ multiplex PCR; TCRdb keeps only in-frame clonotypes and omits some of them. The sample yields about 700,000 clones, under 15% seen once. This clone turned up a few times. Its antigen is as yet unknown. The receptor was derived from a man aged 18 to 29 with type 1 diabetes. Material: naive CD4+ T cells from blood.

The chain's CDR3 is CASQRDSSYEQYF. The CDR3 coding sequence is TGTGCCAGCCAAAGGGACAGCTCCTACGAGCAGTACTTC. The chain has TRBV6-5 and TRBJ2-7; the match to TRBD1 covers 7 bases. The junction had 4 bases not matched to a gene; V was cut back by 8 bases and J by 0 bases. The CDR3 length is 13 residues. CDR1 and CDR2 from the germline V gene are MNHEY and SVGAGI.